The source of this T cell receptor beta chain is a study of cytomegalovirus exposure and HLA in healthy donors. The study, taken as a whole, reports: A few CMV-associated chains were confirmed in vitro to be specific for CMV antigens.

Details on this clone: The antigen remains unidentified.

V lost 4 bases and J lost 5; bases outside the gene matches: 3. The germline V gene has CDR1 GTSNPN and CDR2 SVGIG (reference sequence). The CDR3 is made up of 12 amino acids. It was with 60 Vbeta and 13 Jbeta primers that the PCR ran. Assay used: immunoSEQ multiplex PCR; TCRdb lists only in-frame clones, some missing. This table lists roughly 140,000 clones. The J gene is TRBJ2-5, the V gene TRBV30, with 8 bases that match TRBD1. Sequenced material: PBMCs. This TCR came from a male donor in good health and CMV-seronegative. The CDR3 loop reads CAWTGGLETQYF. Here the CDR3 DNA reads TGTGCCTGGACAGGGGGCCTGGAGACCCAGTACTTC.